The 29 T cell receptor beta chains presented below share a single source sample, sequenced in a study of blood T cell repertoires in COVID-19. Sequenced by immunoSEQ multiplex PCR; TCRdb stores in-frame clones only, minus some. The data show roughly 300,000 clones, about 87% seen once. Source material: PBMCs or T cells enriched from blood (not recorded which). These receptors originate from a woman aged 25-40 years who had recovered from COVID-19.

This clone was counted between two and nine times. Compared with germline, one end of the junction differs, possibly owing to a read error. The chain carries TRBV6-1 and TRBJ1-5; D ambiguous. Germline V gives CDR1 MNHNS, CDR2 SASEGT. CDR3 length equals 14 residues. CDR3 nucleotides: TGTGCCAGCAGCGAAGCGGGAGGAAGTCAGCCCCAGCATTTT. Amino acids: CASSEAGGSQPQHF.

The chain has TRBV9 and TRBJ2-2; TRBD1 aligns across 7 bases. Germline CDR1 and CDR2: SGDLS and YYNGEE. This CDR3 is built from 15 residues. The trim removed 0 bases at V and 9 bases at J, leaving 8 bases unmatched. The DNA of the CDR3 is TGTGCCAGCAGCGTAGTGGCGACAGGGAAACGGGAGCTGTTTTTT. Residues: CASSVVATGKRELFF.

This chain connects TRBV6-1 to TRBJ1-6, with D unresolved. Germline CDR1 reads MNHNS; CDR2 reads SASEGT. V dropped 2 bases and J dropped 5 bases, with 10 bases sitting between them. The CDR3 totals 15 residues. In DNA form, the CDR3 reads TGTGCCAGCAGTGAATCCGGGATCAATAATTCACCCCTCCACTTT. This translates into CASSESGINNSPLHF.

The V gene is TRBV10-1, the J gene TRBJ2-1, with 8 bases identical to TRBD2. V was pared by 5 bases and J by 0 bases, with 12 bases of the junction left unmatched. This CDR3 contains 18 residues. Germline loops: CDR1 WNHNN, CDR2 SYGVQD (reference sequence). CDR3 in DNA: TGCGCCAGCAGTACGGATAGCGGGGTCGCAAGCTCCTACAATGAGCAGTTCTTC. Its protein product is CASSTDSGVASSYNEQFF.

The chain recombines TRBV5-6 with TRBJ1-2, with TRBD1 identical over 8 bases. The CDR3 covers 14 residues. Germline V gene data show CDR1 as SGHDT and CDR2 as YYEEEE. The V and J ends lost 3 bases and 7 bases, in that order; junction bases with no gene match: 8. The CDR3 sequence: CASSSMDRVGGYTF. The CDR3 DNA reads TGTGCCAGCAGCTCGATGGACAGGGTCGGTGGCTACACCTTC.

This chain connects TRBV10-3 to TRBJ2-1; 14 nucleotides line up with TRBD2. This CDR3 region has 12 residues. V lost 8 bases to trimming and J lost 14 bases; unmatched junction nucleotides: 5. Germline CDR1 ENHRY, CDR2 SYGVKD. CDR3 sequence: CAIGLAGGGEFF. Here the CDR3 DNA reads TGTGCCATCGGACTAGCGGGGGGTGGGGAGTTCTTC.

This rearrangement joins TRBV9 to TRBJ2-1, with D uncertain. This CDR3 has 13 residues. The V end was cut by 3 bases, the J end by 4 bases, with 8 bases between. The V gene's germline CDR1 is SGDLS and CDR2 YYNGEE. This CDR3 reads CASSDRDYNEQFF. CDR3 DNA: TGTGCCAGCAGCGATCGAGATTACAATGAGCAGTTCTTC.

The V and J genes are TRBV5-4 and TRBJ1-6; the D gene is possibly TRBD1 (5 bases). Germline lookup yields CDR1 SGHNT and CDR2 YYREEE (reference sequence). This CDR3 is built from 14 residues. V was trimmed by 0 bases and J by 8 bases, leaving 9 bases between them. The DNA of the CDR3 is TGTGCCAGCAGCTTGGAGGGAGGGGATTCACCCCTCCACTTT. The encoded protein is CASSLEGGDSPLHF.

The V and J genes are TRBV10-3 and TRBJ1-1; D gene ambiguous. The CDR3 runs 16 residues. CDR1 and CDR2 (germline): ENHRY, SYGVKD. Trimming removed 5 bases from V and 2 bases from J, with 18 bases in between. This chain's CDR3 is CAISPHPIALNTEAFF. CDR3 bases: TGTGCCATCAGTCCCCATCCGATAGCTCTCAACACTGAAGCTTTCTTT.

This clone was recorded only once. The V call is TRBV5-5, the J call TRBJ2-3; D perhaps matches TRBD2 (5 bases). The germline V gene encodes CDR1 SGHKS and CDR2 YYEKEE (reference sequence). The CDR3 has 13 amino acids. V was trimmed by 3 bases and J by 5 bases, leaving 10 bases between them. The CDR3 coding sequence is TGTGCCAGCAGCTATCTCGCGGGAGATACGCAGTATTTT. This encodes CASSYLAGDTQYF.

This sequence joins TRBV9 and TRBJ2-5, with D possibly TRBD1 on 6 matching bases. Germline-derived CDR1 and CDR2 are SGDLS and YYNGEE. The CDR3 is 14 amino acids. Between the trimmed V and J ends, which lost 4 bases and 0 bases, there was a span of 10 bases. The CDR3 nucleotides read TGTGCCAGCAGCCCGAGGGGGAACCAAGAGACCCAGTACTTC. It yields the protein CASSPRGNQETQYF. Full variable domain (remainder filled in from reference TRBV9 and TRBJ2-5): DSGVTQTPKHLITATGQRVTLRCSPRSGDLSVYWYQQSLDQGLQFLIQYYNGEERAKGNILERFSAQQFPDLHSELNLSSLELGDSALYFCASSPRGNQETQYFGPGTRLLVL.

The gene calls are TRBV7-2 and TRBJ2-2, with 12 positions matching TRBD2. The V gene end was trimmed by 6 bases and the J gene end by 6 bases; junction bases not matched to a gene: 11. CDR3 size: 17 residues. Germline CDR1 reads SGHTA; CDR2 reads FQGNSA. This CDR3 is CASRPSGGAIRAGELFF. The CDR3 coding sequence is TGTGCCAGCAGACCTAGCGGGGGGGCCATCCGGGCCGGGGAGCTGTTTTTT. Based on the CDR3 plus reference TRBV7-2 and TRBJ2-2, the full variable domain is GAGVSQSPSNKVTEKGKDVELRCDPISGHTALYWYRQSLGQGLEFLIYFQGNSAPDKSGLPSDRFSAERTGGSVSTLTIQRTQQEDSAVYLCASRPSGGAIRAGELFFGEGSRLTVL.

V and J are TRBV27 and TRBJ1-5; tentatively, D is TRBD1 (5 bases). Germline loops: CDR1 MNHEY, CDR2 SMNVEV (reference sequence). This CDR3 is 13 amino acids long. Between the trimmed V and J ends, which lost 8 bases and 6 bases, there was a span of 14 bases. CDR3 amino acids: CASSPGGIQPQHF. CDR3 nucleotide sequence: TGTGCCAGCTCCCCCGGGGGGATTCAGCCCCAGCATTTT.

The table lists this clone with a count of one. V is TRBV11-2 and J is TRBJ1-3; TRBD1 aligns across 7 bases. This CDR3 is 15 amino acids long. Per the germline V gene, CDR1 is SGHAT and CDR2 is FQNNGV. V shed 6 bases, J shed 4 bases, and the junction held 9 bases outside the gene matches. CDR3 coding DNA: TGTGCCAGCAGGCTCCTGGGACAGCCAGGAAACACCATATATTTT. Residues: CASRLLGQPGNTIYF.

V is TRBV7-2 and J is TRBJ2-3, with D unresolved. The CDR3 is 15 residues long. The V end lost 8 bases, the J end lost 6 bases, and 21 bases lay between the germline ends. CDR1 is SGHTA and CDR2 is FQGNSA in the germline V gene. The CDR3 coding sequence is TGTGCCAGCGCCCTCCGGATGTGGGCCTACGATACGCAGTATTTT. This encodes CASALRMWAYDTQYF.

The CDR3 spells CASSLGQGGADSPLHF. The CDR3 DNA reads as TGTGCCAGCAGCCTGGGGCAGGGGGGTGCGGATTCACCCCTCCACTTT. The V gene is TRBV7-6, the J gene TRBJ1-6; 7 bases align to TRBD1. The length of the CDR3 is 16 residues. Germline V gene sequence: CDR1 SGHVS, CDR2 FNYEAQ. Unmatched junction bases numbered 12, after V lost 5 bases and J lost 8 bases.

The genes are TRBV6-5 and TRBJ2-3, with 9 bases lining up with TRBD2. The CDR3 covers 13 residues. The ends lost 7 bases at V and 3 bases at J; junction bases unmatched: 2. Per germline, CDR1 MNHEY and CDR2 SVGAGI. The CDR3 here is CASTLAGTDTQYF. The CDR3 DNA is TGTGCCAGCACGCTAGCGGGGACAGATACGCAGTATTTT.

The rearrangement joins TRBV28 to TRBJ1-5; the D gene is possibly TRBD1 (6 bases). This CDR3 is built from 15 residues. The germline gives CDR1 MDHEN, CDR2 SYDVKM. V was trimmed by 7 bases and J by 4 bases, leaving 17 bases between them. The CDR3 reads CASKDPGTPNQPQHF. The CDR3 coding sequence is TGTGCCAGCAAAGACCCCGGGACACCGAATCAGCCCCAGCATTTT.

The J gene is TRBJ2-5, the V gene TRBV5-4; D might be TRBD2 (7 bases). Per germline, CDR1 SGHNT and CDR2 YYREEE (reference sequence). This CDR3 has 15 residues. The ends were cut back, 4 bases at V and 4 bases at J, with 17 bases in the middle. DNA of the CDR3: TGTGCCAGCAGCCGGAGGGAGGGGGGGTCAGAGACCCAGTACTTC. Translating it yields CASSRREGGSETQYF.

The rearrangement joins TRBV5-6 to TRBJ2-7, with D possibly being TRBD2 (6 bases). Trimming shortened V by 4 bases and J by 2 bases, and 10 bases separated the two germline ends. The CDR3 covers 13 residues. The germline gives CDR1 SGHDT, CDR2 YYEEEE. CDR3 DNA: TGTGCCAGCAGCGCGACGGGGGCCTACGAGCAGTACTTC. Translating it yields CASSATGAYEQYF. Filled out from reference TRBV5-6 and TRBJ2-7, the complete variable domain reads DAGVTQSPTHLIKTRGQQVTLRCSPKSGHDTVSWYQQALGQGPQFIFQYYEEEERQRGNFPDRFSGHQFPNYSSELNVNALLLGDSALYLCASSATGAYEQYFGPGTRLTVT.

This clone showed up just once. The V and J genes are TRBV27 and TRBJ1-2; a possible D gene is TRBD1 (6 bases). With 3 bases removed from V and 8 bases from J, the gap between germline ends came to 13 bases. Germline CDR1 is MNHEY and CDR2 is SMNVEV (reference sequence). The CDR3 has 13 residues. The CDR3 here is CASSFKGGRGYTF. CDR3 bases: TGTGCCAGCAGTTTCAAAGGGGGAAGAGGCTACACCTTC.

This sequence joins TRBV7-6 and TRBJ2-2; 11 bases align to TRBD2. The junction had 6 bases not matched to a gene; V was cut back by 3 bases and J by 3 bases. The CDR3 spans 17 residues. Germline values: CDR1 SGHVS, CDR2 FNYEAQ. The CDR3 DNA sequence: TGTGCCAGCAGCTTGTATAGCGGGGGGGCCCACACCGGGGAGCTGTTTTTT. Its translation: CASSLYSGGAHTGELFF.

The rearrangement joins TRBV30 to TRBJ1-6, with a weak D call TRBD1 (6 bases). With 3 bases removed from V and 10 bases from J, the gap between germline ends came to 25 bases. In germline, CDR1 is GTSNPN, CDR2 SVGIG (reference sequence). The CDR3 loop spans 17 amino acids. The CDR3 nucleotides read TGTGCCTGGAGCGCACATGGGGTGGGCAGGGGAAGGTCACCCCTCCACTTT. It yields the protein CAWSAHGVGRGRSPLHF.

This clone was seen a few times. The rearrangement uses TRBV5-1 and TRBJ1-2; TRBD1 might be the D (5 bases). V was cut by 4 bases and J by 9 bases, with 19 bases left in between. The CDR3 runs 14 residues. Germline assignment: CDR1 SGHRS and CDR2 YFSETQ. CDR3 loop: CASSTPGTERRYTF. For the CDR3, the DNA is TGCGCCAGCAGCACACCCGGGACTGAAAGGCGCTACACCTTC.

The chain carries TRBV19 and TRBJ2-6; 9 bases match TRBD1. CDR1 is LNHDA and CDR2 is SQIVND in the germline V gene (reference sequence). V was clipped by 6 bases and J by 2 bases; unmatched bases: 11. There are 18 residues in the CDR3. The CDR3 DNA is TGTGCCAGTAGCAGCACCCGACAGGGGGTAGCTGGGGCCAACGTCCTGACTTTC. Translation: CASSSTRQGVAGANVLTF.

The gene calls are TRBV19 and TRBJ1-5; no clear D gene. The V and J ends lost 7 bases and 2 bases respectively, with 18 bases between them. The CDR3 runs to 16 residues. The germline CDR1 and CDR2 sequences are LNHDA and SQIVND (reference sequence). The CDR3 DNA reads TGTGCCAGTAATGGGTGGGAGGTAATCGGCAATCAGCCCCAGCATTTT. Translating gives CASNGWEVIGNQPQHF.

This chain connects TRBV11-2 to TRBJ1-3; the D gene is possibly TRBD1 (5 bases). The CDR3 is 15 residues long. V lost 1 base, J lost 0 bases, and 7 bases lay in between. Germline CDR1 and CDR2: SGHAT and FQNNGV. CDR3 in amino acids: CASSLGQHSGNTIYF. The CDR3, as DNA: TGTGCCAGCAGCTTAGGACAGCACTCTGGAAACACCATATATTTT.

This clone occurred once. This chain links TRBV27 with TRBJ2-5, with D perhaps matching TRBD2 (6 bases). This CDR3 is 16 amino acids long. Germline CDR1 reads MNHEY; CDR2 reads SMNVEV (reference sequence). Trimming shortened V by 3 bases and J by 0 bases, and 14 bases separated the two germline ends. CDR3 sequence: CASSLGSAGYQETQYF. The CDR3 DNA follows: TGTGCCAGCAGTTTGGGTTCGGCGGGGTACCAAGAGACCCAGTACTTC.

This chain uses TRBV4-1 with TRBJ2-7; TRBD1 agrees at 9 bases. The CDR3 sequence is 14 residues long. CDR1 MGHRA and CDR2 YSYEKL come from the germline V gene. Trimming removed 3 bases from V and 1 base from J; junction bases left unmatched: 1. The CDR3 coding sequence is TGCGCCAGCAGCCAGACAGGGGGGTCCTACGAGCAGTACTTC. This sequence encodes CASSQTGGSYEQYF.